This T cell receptor beta chain was sequenced for a study of cytomegalovirus exposure and HLA in healthy donors. For the study at large: Unique TCRs numbering roughly 85 million, obtained from HLA-typed donors, made up an early data release.

The PCR ran on 60 Vbeta and 13 Jbeta primers. Sequenced by immunoSEQ multiplex PCR; TCRdb stores in-frame clones only, minus some. The data contain about 170,000 clones, 75% to 85% of them singletons. Turning to this clone: Its antigen is currently unknown.

CDR1 is GTSNPN, CDR2 SVGIG, per germline (reference sequence). Trimming cost V 0 bases and J 2 bases, with 14 bases left between them. This CDR3 comprises 16 residues. Study-wide results and caveats: It is likely that the observed cluster of highly shared sequence variants was a sequencing artifact. A prior analysis recorded that most TCR beta V segments were productive about 87% or about 30% of the time.

V usage is TRBV30 and J usage is TRBJ2-4; possible D gene TRBD1, 6 bases. The origin of this receptor is a female donor in good health and CMV-seronegative. The sequencing sample was made of PBMCs. The DNA of the CDR3 is TGTGCCTGGAGTGTAGGACAGTTGTCAACCAAAAACATTCAGTACTTC. Its protein product is CAWSVGQLSTKNIQYF.